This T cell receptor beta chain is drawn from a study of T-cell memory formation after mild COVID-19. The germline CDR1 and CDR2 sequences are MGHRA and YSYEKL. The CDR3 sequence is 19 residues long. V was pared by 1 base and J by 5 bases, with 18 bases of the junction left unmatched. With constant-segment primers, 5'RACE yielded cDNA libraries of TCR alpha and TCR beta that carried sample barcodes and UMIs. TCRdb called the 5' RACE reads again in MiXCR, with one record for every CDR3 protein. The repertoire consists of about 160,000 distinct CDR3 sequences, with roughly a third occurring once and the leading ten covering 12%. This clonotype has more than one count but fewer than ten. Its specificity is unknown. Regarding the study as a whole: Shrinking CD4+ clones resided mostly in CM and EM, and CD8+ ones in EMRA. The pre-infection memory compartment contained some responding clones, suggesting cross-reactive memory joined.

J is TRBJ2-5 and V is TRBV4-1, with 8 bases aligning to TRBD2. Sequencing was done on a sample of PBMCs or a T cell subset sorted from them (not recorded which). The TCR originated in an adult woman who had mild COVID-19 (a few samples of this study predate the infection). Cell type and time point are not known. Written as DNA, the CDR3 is TGCGCCAGCAGCCAAGTGAGAGTGGACACGGGACTAGTTAGGGAGACCCAGTACTTC. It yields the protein CASSQVRVDTGLVRETQYF.